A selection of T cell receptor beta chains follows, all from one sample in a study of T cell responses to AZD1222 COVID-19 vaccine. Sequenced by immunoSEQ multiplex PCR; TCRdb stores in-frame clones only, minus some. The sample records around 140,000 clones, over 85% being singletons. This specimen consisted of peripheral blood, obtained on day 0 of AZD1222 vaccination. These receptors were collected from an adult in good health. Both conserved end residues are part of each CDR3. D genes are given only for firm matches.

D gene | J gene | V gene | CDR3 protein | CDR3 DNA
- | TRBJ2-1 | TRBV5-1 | CASSLAGTDNEQFF | TGCGCCAGCAGCTTGGCCGGGACGGACAATGAGCAGTTCTTC
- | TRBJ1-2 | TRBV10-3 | CAISLLRDYGYTF | TGTGCCATCAGTCTTCTACGTGACTATGGCTACACCTTC
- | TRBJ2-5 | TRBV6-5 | CASSYGRDQETQYF | TGTGCCAGCAGTTACGGCAGGGATCAAGAGACCCAGTACTTC
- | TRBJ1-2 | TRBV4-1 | CASSPGEGEGYGYTF | TGCGCCAGCAGCCCGGGGGAGGGCGAGGGATATGGCTACACCTTC
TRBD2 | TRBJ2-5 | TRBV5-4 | CASSLAGGFETQYF | TGTGCCAGCAGCTTAGCGGGAGGTTTTGAGACCCAGTACTTC
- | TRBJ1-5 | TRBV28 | CASSPASGYSNQPQHF | TGTGCCAGCAGCCCGGCGTCGGGATATAGCAATCAGCCCCAGCATTTT
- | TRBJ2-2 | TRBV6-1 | CASSEASNGGDTGELFF | TGTGCCAGCAGTGAAGCCAGCAACGGGGGAGACACCGGGGAGCTGTTTTTT
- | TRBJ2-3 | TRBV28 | CASSLPGGSLPDTQYF | TGTGCCAGCAGTTTACCGGGGGGCTCCCTTCCGGATACGCAGTATTTT
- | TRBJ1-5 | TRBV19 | CASSIGGLRTQHF | TGTGCCAGTAGTATAGGGGGACTCAGGACCCAGCATTTT
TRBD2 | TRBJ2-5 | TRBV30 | CAWNLLGGQEETQYF | TGTGCCTGGAATTTGTTGGGAGGGCAGGAGGAGACCCAGTACTTC
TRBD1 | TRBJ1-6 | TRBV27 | CASSFWDRGRSPLHF | TGTGCCAGCAGTTTTTGGGACAGGGGGCGATCACCCCTCCACTTT